This T cell receptor beta chain was obtained from a study of cytomegalovirus exposure and HLA in healthy donors. The CDR3 has 14 amino acids. The V end was cut by 4 bases, the J end by 0 bases, with 7 bases between. Looked up from germline, CDR1 is SNHLY and CDR2 is FYNNEI. The primer mix had 60 Vbeta and 13 Jbeta primers. Clones were read by immunoSEQ multiplex PCR, and TCRdb kept only the in-frame ones, dropping some. The sample holds about 230,000 clones, 77% seen once. The sample comprised PBMCs. This sequence originates from a woman aged 55 to 70 in good health and CMV-seropositive. This sequence joins TRBV2 and TRBJ1-5; D possibly corresponds to TRBD1 (5 bases). The DNA of the CDR3 is TGTGCCAGCAGTGCGGACACTAGCAATCAGCCCCAGCATTTT. Translation: CASSADTSNQPQHF.